One sample yielded the 2 T cell receptor beta chains listed below, sequenced in a study of CD8 T cells in ankylosing spondylitis. The antigens these receptors bind are not known. Using its own MiXCR run on the 5' RACE reads, TCRdb lists one record per CDR3 protein. Seen here are around 770,000 distinct CDR3 sequences, 15% to 20% observed once, and the top ten hold roughly a fifth. Study-level results: Seven to nine highly homologous variants formed a TCR beta motif that appeared characteristic of ankylosing spondylitis blood.

The sequenced material came from blood, either unsorted or a sorted T cell fraction (not recorded which). The receptors were gathered from a male donor with ankylosing spondylitis.

There are a few counts of this clonotype. This chain uses TRBV20-1 with TRBJ2-7; D is perhaps TRBD1 or TRBD2 (5 bases each). Germline V gene lookup returns CDR1 DFQATT and CDR2 SNEGSKA (reference sequence). V lost 3 bases and J lost 6, with 15 bases in between. CDR3 size: 13 residues. As DNA, the CDR3 is TGCAGTGCTAGTTTGGGGACGCCCTCCGAGCAGTACTTC. Translated: CSASLGTPSEQYF.

J is TRBJ1-2 and V is TRBV9; possibly TRBD1 for D (6 bases). The CDR3 consists of 17 residues. CDR1 is SGDLS and CDR2 is YYNGEE in the germline V gene. Deletions cut 4 bases from V and 5 bases from J, with 24 bases between. For the CDR3, the DNA is TGTGCCAGCAGCATATCCCGGGTTCAGGGACATTCATATGGCTACACCTTC. It codes for CASSISRVQGHSYGYTF.